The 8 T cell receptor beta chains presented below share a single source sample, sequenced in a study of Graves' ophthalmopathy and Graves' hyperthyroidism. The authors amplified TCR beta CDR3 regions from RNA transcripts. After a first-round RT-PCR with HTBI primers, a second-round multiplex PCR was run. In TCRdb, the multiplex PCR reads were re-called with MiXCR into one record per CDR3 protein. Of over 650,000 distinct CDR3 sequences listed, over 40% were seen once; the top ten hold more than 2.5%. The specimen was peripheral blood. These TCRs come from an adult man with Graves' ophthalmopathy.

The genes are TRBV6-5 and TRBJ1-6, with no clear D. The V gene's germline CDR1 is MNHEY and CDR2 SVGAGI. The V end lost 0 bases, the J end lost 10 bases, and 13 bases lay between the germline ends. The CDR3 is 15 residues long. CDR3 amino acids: CASSYSPGKESPLHF. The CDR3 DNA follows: TGTGCCAGCAGTTACTCCCCGGGGAAGGAGTCACCCCTCCACTTT.

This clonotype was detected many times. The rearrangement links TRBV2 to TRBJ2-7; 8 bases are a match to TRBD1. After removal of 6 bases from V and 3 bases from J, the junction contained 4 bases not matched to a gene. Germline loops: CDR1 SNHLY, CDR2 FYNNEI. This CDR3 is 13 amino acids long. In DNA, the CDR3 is TGTGCCAGCAGCCGGGACAGGATCTACGAGCAGTACTTC. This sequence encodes CASSRDRIYEQYF.

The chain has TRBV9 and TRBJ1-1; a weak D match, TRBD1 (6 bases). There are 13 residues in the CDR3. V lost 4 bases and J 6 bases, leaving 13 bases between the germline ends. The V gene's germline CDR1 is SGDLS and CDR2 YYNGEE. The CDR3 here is CASSKGEGAEAFF. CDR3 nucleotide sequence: TGTGCCAGCAGCAAAGGGGAGGGGGCTGAAGCTTTCTTT.

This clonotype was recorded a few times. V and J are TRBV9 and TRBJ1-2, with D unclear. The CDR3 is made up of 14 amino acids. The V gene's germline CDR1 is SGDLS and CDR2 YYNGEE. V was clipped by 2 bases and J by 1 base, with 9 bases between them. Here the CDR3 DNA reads TGTGCCAGCAGCGTCGACCGTTATAACTATGGCTACACCTTC. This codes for CASSVDRYNYGYTF.

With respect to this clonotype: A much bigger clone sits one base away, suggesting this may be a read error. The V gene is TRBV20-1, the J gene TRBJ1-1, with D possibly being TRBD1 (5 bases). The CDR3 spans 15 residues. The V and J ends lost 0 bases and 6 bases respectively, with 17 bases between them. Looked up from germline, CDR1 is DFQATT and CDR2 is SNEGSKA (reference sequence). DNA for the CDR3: TGCAGTGCTAGAGATACAGGTTGGCTAAACGCTGAAGCTTTCTTT. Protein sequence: CSARDTGWLNAEAFF.

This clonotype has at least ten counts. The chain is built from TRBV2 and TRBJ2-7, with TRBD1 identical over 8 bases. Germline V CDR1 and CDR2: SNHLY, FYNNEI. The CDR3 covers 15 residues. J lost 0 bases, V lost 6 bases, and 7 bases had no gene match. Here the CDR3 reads CASRIGQGSSYEQYF. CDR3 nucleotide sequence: TGTGCCAGCAGGATAGGACAGGGAAGCTCCTACGAGCAGTACTTC.

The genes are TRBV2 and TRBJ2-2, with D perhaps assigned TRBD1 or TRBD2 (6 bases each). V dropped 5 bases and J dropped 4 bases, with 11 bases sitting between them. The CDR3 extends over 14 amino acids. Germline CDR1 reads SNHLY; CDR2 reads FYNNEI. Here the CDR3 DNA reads TGTGCCAGCAGTCCGGGGGCGCTCACCGGGGAGCTGTTTTTT. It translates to CASSPGALTGELFF.

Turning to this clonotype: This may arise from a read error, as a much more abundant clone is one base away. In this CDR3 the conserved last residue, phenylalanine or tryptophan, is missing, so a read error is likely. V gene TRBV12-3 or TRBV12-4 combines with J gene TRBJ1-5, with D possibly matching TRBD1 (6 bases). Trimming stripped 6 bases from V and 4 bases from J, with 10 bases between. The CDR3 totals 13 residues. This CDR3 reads CASRYRANQPQHL. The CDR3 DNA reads TGTGCCAGCAGGTACAGGGCGAATCAGCCCCAGCATCTT.